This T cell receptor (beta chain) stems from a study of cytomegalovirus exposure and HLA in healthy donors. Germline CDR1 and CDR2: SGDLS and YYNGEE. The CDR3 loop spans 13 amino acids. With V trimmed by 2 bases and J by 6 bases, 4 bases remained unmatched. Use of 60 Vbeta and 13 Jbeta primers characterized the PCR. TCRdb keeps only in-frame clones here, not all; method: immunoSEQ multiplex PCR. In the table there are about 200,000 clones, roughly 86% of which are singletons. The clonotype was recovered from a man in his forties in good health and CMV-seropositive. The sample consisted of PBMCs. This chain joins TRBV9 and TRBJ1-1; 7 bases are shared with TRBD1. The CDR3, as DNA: TGTGCCAGCAGCGTGACAGGGATCGCTGAAGCTTTCTTT. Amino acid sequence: CASSVTGIAEAFF.